Each of the 27 T cell receptor beta chains below was sequenced from the same sample in a study of T cell repertoires in cytomegalovirus infection. Each CDR3 protein is one row after TCRdb ran MiXCR on the reads. The sample lists some 300,000 distinct CDR3 sequences; around 15% were seen once. Sequenced: PBMCs. Receptors originate from a human donor in good health (CMV status not recorded). Some clones in this sample may be carry-over from other donors' samples.

In its sample, this clonotype was seen many times. This rearrangement joins TRBV6-5 to TRBJ2-5, with TRBD2 matching over 9 bases. The CDR3 consists of 15 residues. Germline V gene lookup returns CDR1 MNHEY and CDR2 SVGAGI. V gave up 1 base and J gave up 5 bases; unmatched junction bases: 5. CDR3 nucleotides: TGTGCCAGCAGTTACTTGCGGGAGGGTTGGGAGACCCAGTACTTC. Protein sequence: CASSYLREGWETQYF.

The chain is built from TRBV28 and TRBJ2-6, with TRBD1 matching over 7 bases. Looked up from germline, CDR1 is MDHEN and CDR2 is SYDVKM. After removal of 0 bases from V and 1 base from J, the junction contained 0 bases not matched to a gene. This CDR3 region has 16 residues. The CDR3: CASSLWTGSGANVLTF. DNA for the CDR3: TGTGCCAGCAGTTTATGGACAGGGTCTGGGGCCAACGTCCTGACTTTC. The variable domain in full, completed from reference TRBV28 and TRBJ2-6, reads DVKVTQSSRYLVKRTGEKVFLECVQDMDHENMFWYRQDPGLGLRLIYFSYDVKMKEKGDIPEGYSVSREKKERFSLILESASTNQTSMYLCASSLWTGSGANVLTFGAGSRLTVL.

This clonotype was counted ten times or more. The chain has TRBV7-2 and TRBJ2-1; the D gene is possibly TRBD2 (6 bases). Germline V CDR1 and CDR2: SGHTA, FQGNSA. Trimming took off 2 bases at V and 12 bases at J, with 14 bases between the two ends. The CDR3 has 13 amino acids. CDR3 amino acids: CASSLNSGGGQFF. DNA for the CDR3: TGTGCCAGCAGCTTAAATAGCGGAGGCGGGCAGTTCTTC.

The chain recombines TRBV2 with TRBJ1-1; D not resolved. The CDR3 consists of 13 residues. The germline CDR1 and CDR2 sequences are SNHLY and FYNNEI. Trimming pared 1 base from V and 5 bases from J, leaving 8 bases between. The CDR3 DNA sequence: TGTGCCAGCAGTGAAGGGAGGCAGACTGAAGCTTTCTTT. As protein: CASSEGRQTEAFF.

A few counts support this clonotype. V and J are TRBV20-1 and TRBJ1-1; 10 bases agree with TRBD1. This CDR3 comprises 15 residues. J gave up 4 bases and V 0 bases, and 5 bases lay outside the gene matches. CDR1 is DFQATT, CDR2 SNEGSKA, per germline (reference sequence). CDR3 sequence (DNA): TGCAGTGCTAGAGATTTGCGACAGGGGGCCACTGAAGCTTTCTTT. Amino acid sequence: CSARDLRQGATEAFF.

V is TRBV10-3 and J is TRBJ1-1, with 9 bases lining up with TRBD1. Germline V gene sequence: CDR1 ENHRY, CDR2 SYGVKD. J was trimmed by 5 bases and V by 5 bases; bases with no gene match: 12. The CDR3 spans 16 residues. The CDR3 DNA reads TGTGCCATCAGTCCCGCTGGGACAGGGCGGATAACTGAAGCTTTCTTT. It codes for CAISPAGTGRITEAFF.

The J gene is TRBJ2-7, the V gene TRBV29-1; the D is unclear. The CDR3 runs to 11 residues. V was cut by 2 bases and J by 3 bases, with 5 bases left in between. CDR1 and CDR2 from the germline V gene are SQVTM and ANQGSEA. The CDR3 DNA sequence: TGCAGCGTTGAACAGAACTACGAGCAGTACTTC. It encodes CSVEQNYEQYF.

There are many counts of this clonotype. The chain uses TRBV7-9 and TRBJ2-7, with D possibly being TRBD2 (8 bases). Trimming shortened V by 6 bases and J by 7 bases, and 19 bases separated the two germline ends. The CDR3 length is 14 residues. CDR1 and CDR2 from the germline V gene are SEHNR and FQNEAQ (reference sequence). The CDR3 is CASSLSGTRGEQYF. For the CDR3, the DNA is TGTGCCAGCAGTCTTAGCGGGACCAGGGGGGAGCAGTACTTC.

This clonotype appeared a few times. The chain links TRBV20-1 to TRBJ1-1; D is unresolved. The V gene lost 6 bases and the J gene lost 4 bases, with 9 bases spanning the gap. The CDR3 sequence is 11 residues long. Germline CDR1 is DFQATT and CDR2 is SNEGSKA (reference sequence). DNA for the CDR3: TGCAGTGCCAGACCAGGCACTGAAGCTTTCTTT. Translating gives CSARPGTEAFF.

In this sample, this clonotype turned up many times. The chain is built from TRBV27 and TRBJ2-5; D tentatively fits TRBD1 or TRBD2 (5 bases each). This CDR3 is built from 15 residues. V gave up 5 bases and J gave up 1 base, with 14 bases separating them. CDR1 MNHEY and CDR2 SMNVEV come from the germline V gene (reference sequence). The CDR3 spells CASSTLGRGQETQYF. CDR3 nucleotide sequence: TGTGCCAGCAGTACATTGGGACGGGGCCAAGAGACCCAGTACTTC.

This clonotype was found a few times. The CDR3 here is CASSGLGGADSPLHF. The CDR3 nucleotides read TGTGCCAGCAGTGGACTTGGGGGCGCGGATTCACCCCTCCACTTT. The chain combines TRBV6-1 with TRBJ1-6; a possible D gene is TRBD1 (6 bases). CDR3 length equals 15 residues. Germline V gene data show CDR1 as MNHNS and CDR2 as SASEGT. V was shortened by 4 bases and J by 8 bases, with 15 bases between the two germline ends.

There are many counts of this clonotype. The DNA of the CDR3 is TGTGCCAGCAGCTCTCCGGGCCCACGTGGGACCTACGAGCAGTACTTC. This translates into CASSSPGPRGTYEQYF. The chain combines TRBV7-2 with TRBJ2-7; D gene unclear. With 4 bases removed from V and 2 bases from J, the gap between germline ends came to 18 bases. CDR1 is SGHTA, CDR2 FQGNSA, per germline. The CDR3 is made up of 16 amino acids. Full variable domain (remainder filled in from reference TRBV7-2 and TRBJ2-7): GAGVSQSPSNKVTEKGKDVELRCDPISGHTALYWYRQSLGQGLEFLIYFQGNSAPDKSGLPSDRFSAERTGGSVSTLTIQRTQQEDSAVYLCASSSPGPRGTYEQYFGPGTRLTVT.

Ten or more counts support this clonotype. The V gene is TRBV7-8, the J gene TRBJ2-1; D unclear. Germline-derived CDR1 and CDR2 are SGHVS and FQNEAQ. V was cut by 6 bases and J by 4 bases, with 10 bases left in between. CDR3 length: 13 amino acids. The CDR3 loop reads CASSSVGYNEQFF. DNA of the CDR3: TGTGCCAGCAGTTCCGTGGGGTACAATGAGCAGTTCTTC. Complete variable domain (other parts from reference TRBV7-8 and TRBJ2-1): GAGVSQSPRYKVAKRGQDVALRCDPISGHVSLFWYQQALGQGPEFLTYFQNEAQLDKSGLPSDRFFAERPEGSVSTLKIQRTQQEDSAVYLCASSSVGYNEQFFGPGTRLTVL.

The chain has TRBV2 and TRBJ2-2, with D unclear. Between the trimmed V and J ends, which lost 4 bases and 7 bases, there was a span of 4 bases. CDR1 and CDR2 (germline): SNHLY, FYNNEI. CDR3 length: 11 residues. The CDR3 bases are TGTGCCAGCAGTGCGATCGGGGAGCTGTTTTTT. It specifies CASSAIGELFF.

This clonotype came up a few times. The CDR3 DNA reads TGTGCCAGCTCACCACTTACGACAGAGTACACTGAAGCTTTCTTT. It yields the protein CASSPLTTEYTEAFF. The chain has TRBV18 and TRBJ1-1; possible D gene TRBD1, 5 bases. The CDR3 sequence is 15 residues long. Germline lookup yields CDR1 KGHSH and CDR2 LQKENI. V gave up 1 base and J gave up 3 bases, with 12 bases separating them.

This clonotype was counted ten times or more. The J gene is TRBJ1-2, the V gene TRBV28; 8 nucleotides match TRBD1. Germline V lookup: CDR1 MDHEN, CDR2 SYDVKM. Trimming removed 7 bases from V and 5 bases from J; junction bases left unmatched: 9. The CDR3 spans 14 residues. This chain's CDR3 is CASNSQGARYGYTF. The CDR3 nucleotides read TGTGCCAGCAACTCCCAGGGGGCGCGGTATGGCTACACCTTC.

V gene TRBV3-1 combines with J gene TRBJ2-3, with a possible D match to TRBD2 (5 bases). V gave up 1 base and J gave up 1 base, with 12 bases separating them. This CDR3 region has 16 residues. Germline lookup yields CDR1 LGHDT and CDR2 YNNKEL (reference sequence). The DNA for the CDR3 is TGTGCCAGCAGCCAAGCGGTAGGAGGAGGCACAGATACGCAGTATTTT. This gives the protein CASSQAVGGGTDTQYF.

The chain is built from TRBV19 and TRBJ2-6; no clear D. V was clipped by 7 bases and J by 2 bases, with 21 bases between them. The CDR3 has 18 residues. Germline lookup yields CDR1 LNHDA and CDR2 SQIVND (reference sequence). The CDR3 loop is CASTPLTSLGAGANVLTF. CDR3 DNA sequence: TGTGCCAGTACCCCTCTCACGTCCCTTGGGGCTGGGGCCAACGTCCTGACTTTC.

This chain joins TRBV2 and TRBJ2-2; 8 nucleotides align to TRBD2. The V segment lost 6 bases and the J segment 0 bases; nucleotides outside the gene matches: 3. Germline lookup yields CDR1 SNHLY and CDR2 FYNNEI. CDR3 length equals 15 residues. The CDR3 bases are TGTGCCAGCAGGGTTAGCGGGACGAACACCGGGGAGCTGTTTTTT. It codes for CASRVSGTNTGELFF.

This clonotype was counted only a few times. The chain is built from TRBV7-8 and TRBJ1-2; no firm D call. The CDR3 is 15 residues long. V lost 5 bases and J lost 3, with 16 bases in between. The germline V gene has CDR1 SGHVS and CDR2 FQNEAQ. CDR3 coding DNA: TGTGCCAGCAGCGGAAGGACCCTACTCCACTATGGCTACACCTTC. Translated, it gives CASSGRTLLHYGYTF.

This clonotype was picked up a small number of times. This chain connects TRBV5-1 to TRBJ2-1; D might be TRBD2 (5 bases). From germline, CDR1 is SGHRS and CDR2 YFSETQ. V lost 1 base, J lost 3 bases, and 11 bases lay in between. The CDR3 has 15 residues. The CDR3 loop reads CASSLPSGDYNEQFF. DNA for the CDR3: TGCGCCAGCAGCTTGCCGTCCGGGGACTACAATGAGCAGTTCTTC.

This clonotype was found a few times. The V gene is TRBV7-8, the J gene TRBJ2-2, with a weak D call TRBD2 (7 bases). CDR1 is SGHVS, CDR2 FQNEAQ, per germline. The CDR3 sequence is 16 residues long. Trimming took off 1 base at V and 1 base at J, with 10 bases between the two ends. CDR3 in DNA: TGTGCCAGCAGCTTAGGGAGGGGGGGGAACACCGGGGAGCTGTTTTTT. Protein sequence: CASSLGRGGNTGELFF.

The rearrangement links TRBV29-1 to TRBJ2-7; TRBD2 agrees at 13 bases. This CDR3 has 14 amino acids. V lost 6 bases to trimming and J lost 3 bases; unmatched junction nucleotides: 5. Germline CDR1 is SQVTM and CDR2 is ANQGSEA. The CDR3 DNA reads as TGCAGCGTCACCGGACTAGCGGGAGTCTACGAGCAGTACTTC. Translation gives CSVTGLAGVYEQYF.

This clonotype was seen just once. The chain has TRBV5-4 and TRBJ1-2; D uncertain. The V gene lost 4 bases and the J gene lost 8 bases, with 21 bases spanning the gap. The germline gives CDR1 SGHNT, CDR2 YYREEE (reference sequence). This CDR3 comprises 15 residues. CDR3 sequence reads: CASSGSGRGGGGYTF. CDR3 DNA sequence: TGTGCCAGCAGCGGATCAGGACGAGGCGGTGGAGGCTACACCTTC.

This clonotype has ten or more counts. The chain carries TRBV5-1 and TRBJ1-6; D is unclear. Per the germline V gene, CDR1 is SGHRS and CDR2 is YFSETQ. The V end was cut by 0 bases, the J end by 8 bases, with 18 bases between. The CDR3 is 17 residues long. The CDR3 coding sequence is TGCGCCAGCAGCTTGGGCGGAACAAACCCGGCGGATTCACCCCTCCACTTT. Its protein is CASSLGGTNPADSPLHF.

This clonotype has a count of ten or more. The CDR3: CASSLDRQGSLETQYF. The CDR3 DNA reads as TGTGCCAGCAGCTTGGATCGGCAGGGGAGCCTGGAGACCCAGTACTTC. The gene calls are TRBV5-4 and TRBJ2-5, with D possibly matching TRBD1 (6 bases). Trimming removed 0 bases at V and 5 bases at J, with 17 bases between. Germline-derived CDR1 and CDR2 are SGHNT and YYREEE (reference sequence). This CDR3 is built from 16 residues.

In its sample, this clonotype was seen many times. The rearrangement joins TRBV7-2 to TRBJ2-2, with 13 bases that match TRBD2. After removal of 3 bases from V and 6 bases from J, the junction contained 4 bases not matched to a gene. The CDR3 contains 16 residues. Germline CDR1 SGHTA, CDR2 FQGNSA. CDR3 in amino acids: CASSFPGLAGAGELFF. Written as DNA, the CDR3 is TGTGCCAGCAGCTTTCCTGGACTAGCGGGAGCCGGGGAGCTGTTTTTT.